This TCR beta chain was sequenced for a study of blood T cell repertoires in COVID-19. Germline V lookup: CDR1 MGHDK, CDR2 SYGVNS. V lost 4 bases, J lost 1 base, and 16 bases lay in between. The CDR3 sequence is 16 residues long. The table came from immunoSEQ multiplex PCR; TCRdb's copy has only in-frame clones and leaves some out. The sample contains around 250,000 clones, 70% to 90% of which appear only once. The sample comprised PBMCs or T cells enriched from blood (not recorded which). This clonotype originated in a woman between 45 and 65 years old who had recovered from COVID-19. V is TRBV25-1 and J is TRBJ1-1; a possible D gene is TRBD1 (6 bases). CDR3 in amino acids: CASSGITGLSNTEAFF. For the CDR3, the DNA is TGTGCCAGCAGTGGAATAACAGGGCTTTCGAACACTGAAGCTTTCTTT.